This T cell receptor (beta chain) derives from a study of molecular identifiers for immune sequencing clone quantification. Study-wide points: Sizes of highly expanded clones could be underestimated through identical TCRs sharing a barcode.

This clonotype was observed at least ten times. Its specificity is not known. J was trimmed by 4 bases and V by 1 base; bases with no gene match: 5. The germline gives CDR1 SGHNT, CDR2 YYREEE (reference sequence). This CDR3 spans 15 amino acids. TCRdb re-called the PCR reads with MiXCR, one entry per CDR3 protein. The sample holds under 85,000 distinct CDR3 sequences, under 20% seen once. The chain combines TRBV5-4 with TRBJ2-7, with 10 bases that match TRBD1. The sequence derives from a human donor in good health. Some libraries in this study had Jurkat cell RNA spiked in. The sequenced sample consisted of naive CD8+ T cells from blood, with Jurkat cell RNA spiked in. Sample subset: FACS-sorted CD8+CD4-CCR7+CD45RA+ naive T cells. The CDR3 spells CASSLSGQGSYEQYF. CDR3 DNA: TGTGCCAGCAGCTTGTCGGGACAGGGGAGTTACGAGCAGTACTTC.